Each of the 30 T cell receptor beta chains below was sequenced from the same sample in a study of cytomegalovirus exposure and HLA in healthy donors. Only in-frame clones appear in the TCRdb table, and some are missing; sequencing was by immunoSEQ multiplex PCR. The sample has approximately 110,000 clones, about 94% seen once. The sequencing input was PBMCs. These receptor sequences come from a woman younger than 35 in good health and CMV-seronegative.

Regarding this clone: The sample contains more than one DNA sequence encoding this CDR3. The chain recombines TRBV28 with TRBJ1-4; the match to TRBD1 covers 8 bases. Germline V gene data show CDR1 as MDHEN and CDR2 as SYDVKM. With V trimmed by 3 bases and J by 7 bases, 4 bases remained unmatched. This CDR3 has 14 amino acids. CDR3 amino acids: CASSLGTGGEKLFF. Here the CDR3 DNA reads TGTGCCAGCAGTTTGGGGACAGGCGGTGAAAAACTGTTTTTT.

The chain is built from TRBV2 and TRBJ2-1; no reliable D call. The CDR3 spans 11 residues. Germline loops: CDR1 SNHLY, CDR2 FYNNEI. V lost 7 bases and J lost 8, with 9 bases in between. CDR3 sequence reads: CASNSRYEQFF. As DNA, the CDR3 is TGTGCCAGCAACTCCAGGTATGAGCAGTTCTTC.

The chain combines TRBV15 with TRBJ2-2; TRBD1 aligns across 8 bases. After removal of 4 bases from V and 7 bases from J, the junction contained 11 bases not matched to a gene. The CDR3 totals 16 residues. Per germline, CDR1 LNHNV and CDR2 YYDKDF (reference sequence). CDR3 residues: CATSISGQGLGGELFF. The DNA for the CDR3 is TGTGCCACCAGCATCTCCGGACAGGGCTTGGGCGGGGAGCTGTTTTTT.

The chain uses TRBV28 and TRBJ2-5; D may be TRBD2 (6 bases). Germline assignment: CDR1 MDHEN and CDR2 SYDVKM. Trimming cost V 0 bases and J 3 bases, with 17 bases left between them. This CDR3 has 17 residues. CDR3 in DNA: TGTGCCAGCAGTTTATGGACGGGAGTGGGGCCGGAAGAGACCCAGTACTTC. This sequence encodes CASSLWTGVGPEETQYF.

The chain carries TRBV6-6 and TRBJ2-3; TRBD2 matches 12 bases. Germline CDR1 MNHNY, CDR2 SVGAGI (reference sequence). V lost 5 bases, J lost 2 bases, and 5 bases stayed unmatched. The CDR3 length is 16 residues. The CDR3 reads CASSPLAGGDTDTQYF. In DNA, the CDR3 is TGTGCCAGCAGTCCACTAGCGGGAGGCGACACAGATACGCAGTATTTT.

The chain's CDR3 is CASSQQTSFLSGETQYF. In DNA form, the CDR3 reads TGTGCCAGCAGTCAGCAGACTAGCTTCTTATCTGGAGAGACCCAGTACTTC. V gene TRBV28 combines with J gene TRBJ2-5; the match to TRBD2 covers 7 bases. Germline V lookup: CDR1 MDHEN, CDR2 SYDVKM. The J segment lost 4 bases and the V segment lost 5 bases, leaving 16 bases of the junction unmatched. The CDR3 is 17 residues long.

The rearrangement joins TRBV5-1 to TRBJ1-2, with 12 nucleotides matching TRBD1. Germline CDR1 is SGHRS and CDR2 is YFSETQ. J lost 4 bases, V lost 0 bases, and 13 bases had no gene match. This CDR3 contains 19 residues. CDR3 loop: CASSLVPGQGAAVVYGYTF. The CDR3 DNA reads as TGCGCCAGCAGCTTGGTGCCGGGACAGGGGGCAGCGGTGGTCTATGGCTACACCTTC.

The V call is TRBV5-1, the J call TRBJ2-3, with unresolved D. This CDR3 is built from 13 residues. Trimming took off 0 bases at V and 5 bases at J, with 7 bases between the two ends. Germline V gene data show CDR1 as SGHRS and CDR2 as YFSETQ. The CDR3 region has the DNA TGCGCCAGCAGCTTGGGCGAGCTAGATACGCAGTATTTT. Protein sequence: CASSLGELDTQYF.

The V gene is TRBV2, the J gene TRBJ1-1; maybe TRBD1 (6 bases). The CDR3 is 13 amino acids. V was cut by 1 base and J by 6 bases, with 9 bases left in between. CDR1 and CDR2 from the germline V gene are SNHLY and FYNNEI. The CDR3 spells CASSEDRVPEAFF. The CDR3, as DNA: TGTGCCAGCAGTGAAGACAGGGTCCCTGAAGCTTTCTTT.

The CDR3 nucleotides read TGTGCCAGCAGCTCGGGACAGCTTTTGGATACGCAGTATTTT. As protein: CASSSGQLLDTQYF. The V call is TRBV7-3, the J call TRBJ2-3; 7 bases are a match to TRBD1. The CDR3 totals 14 residues. V was pared by 4 bases and J by 6 bases, with 7 bases of the junction left unmatched. From germline, CDR1 is SGHTA and CDR2 FQGTGA.

This clone was counted once. In DNA form, the CDR3 reads TGCGCCAGCAGCCAAGTGTGGACAGGGGACTATGGCTACACCTTC. Amino acid sequence: CASSQVWTGDYGYTF. The chain combines TRBV4-1 with TRBJ1-2, with TRBD1 matching over 9 bases. This CDR3 comprises 15 residues. J was trimmed by 3 bases and V by 1 base; bases with no gene match: 3. CDR1 MGHRA and CDR2 YSYEKL come from the germline V gene.

This chain links TRBV9 with TRBJ2-2, with TRBD2 matching 9 bases. The germline CDR1 and CDR2 sequences are SGDLS and YYNGEE. Trimming took 0 bases from V and 2 from J; bases not matched to a gene: 11. This CDR3 has 19 amino acids. The chain's CDR3 is CASSVVYRAGGTNTGELFF. As DNA, the CDR3 is TGTGCCAGCAGCGTAGTGTACCGGGCGGGGGGGACAAACACCGGGGAGCTGTTTTTT.

The V gene is TRBV18, the J gene TRBJ1-1, with 9 positions matching TRBD1. Germline V gene sequence: CDR1 KGHSH, CDR2 LQKENI. The CDR3 is 14 amino acids. V shed 5 bases and J 5 bases; nucleotides not matched to a gene: 6. CDR3 sequence reads: CASSTDRGETEAFF. CDR3 bases: TGTGCCAGCTCAACGGACAGGGGAGAAACTGAAGCTTTCTTT.

This chain uses TRBV28 with TRBJ2-1, with TRBD2 as a possible D gene (5 bases). Trimming took 2 bases from V and 6 from J, leaving 5 bases between them. This CDR3 contains 12 residues. Germline lookup yields CDR1 MDHEN and CDR2 SYDVKM. The CDR3: CASSLGLNEQFF. The CDR3, as DNA: TGTGCCAGCAGTTTAGGACTCAATGAGCAGTTCTTC.

The chain carries TRBV9 and TRBJ2-1; a weak D match, TRBD1 (5 bases). Looked up from germline, CDR1 is SGDLS and CDR2 is YYNGEE. V was pared by 0 bases and J by 7 bases, with 8 bases between. This CDR3 spans 13 amino acids. CDR3 coding DNA: TGTGCCAGCAGCGTAGTTTCAGGGAATGAGCAGTTCTTC. Its protein is CASSVVSGNEQFF.

This chain links TRBV6-5 with TRBJ1-3; possibly TRBD1 for D (6 bases). Germline CDR1 MNHEY, CDR2 SVGAGI. V shed 2 bases and J shed 4 bases, with 9 bases lying between them. This CDR3 is 14 amino acids long. Written as DNA, the CDR3 is TGTGCCAGCAGTTACGGGGGGGCAGGAAACACCATATATTTT. Its protein product is CASSYGGAGNTIYF.

DNA for the CDR3: TGCGCCAGCAGTGACGGACTAGCGGCCCTTCGGAATGAGCAGTTCTTC. Protein sequence: CASSDGLAALRNEQFF. The V gene is TRBV10-1, the J gene TRBJ2-1; 10 bases match TRBD2. CDR3 length equals 16 residues. Germline V gene sequence: CDR1 WNHNN, CDR2 SYGVQD (reference sequence). Trimming cost V 3 bases and J 7 bases; bases outside gene matches: 9.

The CDR3 loop reads CASNRDREGNTIYF. CDR3 bases: TGTGCCAGCAACCGGGACAGGGAAGGAAACACCATATATTTT. V gene TRBV5-5 combines with J gene TRBJ1-3, with 9 bases aligning to TRBD1. Germline CDR1 SGHKS, CDR2 YYEKEE (reference sequence). With V trimmed by 6 bases and J by 4 bases, 5 bases remained unmatched. The CDR3 is made up of 14 amino acids.

The V gene is TRBV28, the J gene TRBJ1-4; no reliable D call. The CDR3 is 12 amino acids. Germline V gives CDR1 MDHEN, CDR2 SYDVKM. Between the trimmed V and J ends, which lost 3 bases and 10 bases, there was a span of 9 bases. The CDR3 coding sequence is TGTGCCAGCAGTTTTTCGAACAGAAAACTGTTTTTT. Protein product: CASSFSNRKLFF.

The chain couples TRBV27 to TRBJ2-7; tentative D call: TRBD1 (6 bases). The CDR3 is made up of 15 amino acids. Trimming pared 5 bases from V and 0 bases from J, leaving 14 bases between. The germline CDR1 and CDR2 sequences are MNHEY and SMNVEV (reference sequence). This chain's CDR3 is CASSLTGESSYEQYF. The CDR3 nucleotides are TGTGCCAGCAGTCTGACAGGAGAGAGCTCCTACGAGCAGTACTTC.

Regarding this clone: Other DNA sequences in the sample encode the same CDR3. The chain joins TRBV19 to TRBJ1-2; weak D call: TRBD1 (5 bases). Trimming cost V 3 bases and J 2 bases, with 10 bases left between them. The germline V gene has CDR1 LNHDA and CDR2 SQIVND (reference sequence). The CDR3 is 14 residues long. The CDR3 protein is CASSISRGNYGYTF. Written as DNA, the CDR3 is TGTGCCAGTAGTATCTCTCGGGGGAACTATGGCTACACCTTC. Combining the CDR3 with reference TRBV19 and TRBJ1-2 gives the whole variable domain DGGITQSPKYLFRKEGQNVTLSCEQNLNHDAMYWYRQDPGQGLRLIYYSQIVNDFQKGDIAEGYSVSREKKESFPLTVTSAQKNPTAFYLCASSISRGNYGYTFGSGTRLTVV.

The V call is TRBV19, the J call TRBJ2-5; D unclear. V dropped 3 bases and J dropped 4 bases, with 9 bases sitting between them. This CDR3 contains 13 residues. Germline V gene sequence: CDR1 LNHDA, CDR2 SQIVND (reference sequence). This chain's CDR3 is CASSMYSGETQYF. The CDR3 nucleotides are TGTGCCAGTAGTATGTACAGTGGAGAGACCCAGTACTTC.

The chain couples TRBV7-9 to TRBJ2-7; no firm D call. This CDR3 region has 15 residues. Between the trimmed V and J ends, which lost 4 bases and 1 base, there was a span of 14 bases. The germline gives CDR1 SEHNR, CDR2 FQNEAQ (reference sequence). Here the CDR3 reads CASSSQILSSYEQYF. CDR3 nucleotide sequence: TGTGCCAGCAGCTCCCAGATTTTAAGTTCCTACGAGCAGTACTTC.

The CDR3 protein is CASSSPRELNEQFF. DNA of the CDR3: TGTGCCAGCAGTTCACCGCGGGAGCTCAATGAGCAGTTCTTC. This chain joins TRBV27 and TRBJ2-1; TRBD2 agrees at 7 bases. This CDR3 is built from 14 residues. Per the germline V gene, CDR1 is MNHEY and CDR2 is SMNVEV (reference sequence). J was trimmed by 6 bases and V by 4 bases; bases with no gene match: 6.

The gene calls are TRBV27 and TRBJ2-1; TRBD2 aligns across 8 bases. Per germline, CDR1 MNHEY and CDR2 SMNVEV (reference sequence). The V gene end was trimmed by 7 bases and the J gene end by 10 bases; junction bases not matched to a gene: 6. This CDR3 is 12 amino acids long. Here the CDR3 reads CASNGQRGEQFF. CDR3 in DNA: TGTGCCAGCAACGGGCAGCGGGGGGAGCAGTTCTTC.

The rearrangement uses TRBV28 and TRBJ2-7; a weak D match, TRBD2 (6 bases). This CDR3 region has 13 residues. The germline V gene encodes CDR1 MDHEN and CDR2 SYDVKM. V was trimmed by 0 bases and J by 6 bases, leaving 9 bases between them. The CDR3 nucleotides read TGTGCCAGCAGTTTATGGGGCGGGACCGAGCAGTACTTC. Its protein is CASSLWGGTEQYF. The whole variable domain, filled in from reference TRBV28 and TRBJ2-7, reads DVKVTQSSRYLVKRTGEKVFLECVQDMDHENMFWYRQDPGLGLRLIYFSYDVKMKEKGDIPEGYSVSREKKERFSLILESASTNQTSMYLCASSLWGGTEQYFGPGTRLTVT.

This clone was counted a single time. J is TRBJ1-6 and V is TRBV2; D is ambiguous. CDR3 length: 12 amino acids. CDR1 and CDR2 (germline): SNHLY, FYNNEI. With 8 bases removed from V and 7 bases from J, the gap between germline ends came to 9 bases. In nucleotides, the CDR3 is TGTGCCAGCGGAGAGGGAAATTCACCCCTCCACTTT. The encoded protein is CASGEGNSPLHF.

The genes are TRBV28 and TRBJ1-2; TRBD1 might be the D (6 bases). V was pared by 4 bases and J by 12 bases, with 15 bases between. Germline values: CDR1 MDHEN, CDR2 SYDVKM. This CDR3 has 12 residues. DNA for the CDR3: TGTGCCAGCAGTTCCGCGGGGAGGGGGAACACCTTC. It encodes CASSSAGRGNTF.

This chain links TRBV18 with TRBJ2-3; unclear D gene. Between the trimmed V and J ends, which lost 1 base and 0 bases, there was a span of 5 bases. Germline V CDR1 and CDR2: KGHSH, LQKENI. This CDR3 region has 14 residues. CDR3 nucleotides: TGTGCCAGCTCACCACTTCATAGCACAGATACGCAGTATTTT. It specifies CASSPLHSTDTQYF.

V usage is TRBV11-2 and J usage is TRBJ2-7; 10 bases map to TRBD2. In germline, CDR1 is SGHAT, CDR2 FQNNGV. V was clipped by 4 bases and J by 0 bases; unmatched bases: 6. There are 16 residues in the CDR3. For the CDR3, the DNA is TGTGCCAGCAGCTCAACTAGCGGGGCCGACTCCTACGAGCAGTACTTC. Translated, it gives CASSSTSGADSYEQYF.